This T cell receptor beta chain stems from a study of cytomegalovirus exposure and HLA in healthy donors. Study information: Both the approximately 130 validation repertoires and the approximately 640 first-cohort repertoires used the same platform, as reported by a later analysis. Overall study results and limits: Both high specificity and high sensitivity reportedly marked the classifier's diagnosis of cytomegalovirus status. A list of 164 TCR beta chains associated with cytomegalovirus was given.

Worth noting for this clone: Antigen: not known.

Among the 120 subjects of the validation cohort, separate from the approximately 700-subject first cohort, were the donors. Only in-frame clones appear in the TCRdb table, and some are missing; sequencing was by immunoSEQ multiplex PCR. This sample carries 100,000 to 120,000 clones, around 85% of them seen once, and the ten largest clones take about 3%. This TCR derives from a woman under 30 in good health and CMV-seronegative. Sequenced input: PBMCs.

The CDR3 nucleotides read TGTGCCAGCAGCTTCGGGAGCACTGAAGCTTTCTTT. It yields the protein CASSFGSTEAFF. This chain uses TRBV13 with TRBJ1-1; unclear D gene. Germline values: CDR1 PRHDT, CDR2 FYEKMQ (reference sequence). The CDR3 consists of 12 residues. Trimming shortened V by 3 bases and J by 4 bases, and 6 bases separated the two germline ends.